The clone carrying this TCR beta chain has just a few counts. Its target is not known. TCRdb independently ran MiXCR on the reads; one entry per CDR3 protein. The sample includes 230,000 or so distinct CDR3 sequences, 38% of them seen just once. This entry comes from a study of T cell repertoires in cytomegalovirus infection. Study in general: TCR beta signatures that were public indicated CMV infection and matching HLA type.

Study findings and constraints: The response measured ex vivo was dominated by TCR beta clonotypes (HLA-C-restricted and CMV-specific). Individuals carrying CMV plus the relevant HLA were identified by cumulative frequency of public TCR beta families.

Losses at the gene ends were 3 bases for V and 5 bases for J; bases not matched to a gene: 8. Germline V gene data show CDR1 as GTSNPN and CDR2 as SVGIG (reference sequence). CDR3 length equals 14 residues. The chain employs TRBV30 and TRBJ2-7, with 9 bases fitting TRBD1. The input for sequencing was CD8+ T cells from cultured PBMCs, taken from culture after CMV antigen stimulation. The receptor was derived from a human donor in good health (CMV status not recorded). Some clones in this sample may be carry-over from other donors' samples. The CDR3 DNA reads TGTGCCTGGAGCGAGACAGGGGGATTAAACGAGCAGTACTTC. This translates into CAWSETGGLNEQYF.